The T cell receptor (beta chain) described here comes from a study of regulatory T cells in long-lasting Graves disease. General observations from the study: Clonotypes that were public and shared totalled around 2,700 in persistent patients versus 850 to 1,000 in new patients.

Time point here: persistent/refractory GD, antithyroid drugs over 5 years with positive TRAb. Preparation of the TCR library used RNA extracted from PBMCs. The V gene's germline CDR1 is MNHEY and CDR2 SVGEGT. With 5 bases clipped from V and 2 bases from J, the junction kept 3 bases outside the gene matches. The CDR3 runs 15 residues. This clonotype was counted many times. Its antigen is undetermined. With iRepertoire HTBI primers and Arm-PCR of CDR3 regions, TCR beta libraries were built. Methods used by the authors: Sample data revealed roughly 62 TRBV and some 13 TRBJ segments. TCRdb reprocessed the multiplex PCR reads via MiXCR and lists one record per CDR3 protein. These V and J calls rely on TCRdb rather than the paper's analysis. The sample holds approximately 360,000 distinct CDR3 sequences; 23% are singletons and the top ten take under 35%.

V and J are TRBV6-2 or TRBV6-3 and TRBJ2-5; 12 bases map to TRBD2. The sequences come from peripheral blood mononuclear cells (PBMCs), collected when the disease was refractory, from a patient treated with antithyroid drugs. The origin of this receptor is a woman in her thirties or forties with Graves disease. The CDR3 region is CASSIGTSGQETQYF. In nucleotides, the CDR3 is TGTGCCAGCAGTATTGGGACTAGCGGGCAAGAGACCCAGTACTTC.